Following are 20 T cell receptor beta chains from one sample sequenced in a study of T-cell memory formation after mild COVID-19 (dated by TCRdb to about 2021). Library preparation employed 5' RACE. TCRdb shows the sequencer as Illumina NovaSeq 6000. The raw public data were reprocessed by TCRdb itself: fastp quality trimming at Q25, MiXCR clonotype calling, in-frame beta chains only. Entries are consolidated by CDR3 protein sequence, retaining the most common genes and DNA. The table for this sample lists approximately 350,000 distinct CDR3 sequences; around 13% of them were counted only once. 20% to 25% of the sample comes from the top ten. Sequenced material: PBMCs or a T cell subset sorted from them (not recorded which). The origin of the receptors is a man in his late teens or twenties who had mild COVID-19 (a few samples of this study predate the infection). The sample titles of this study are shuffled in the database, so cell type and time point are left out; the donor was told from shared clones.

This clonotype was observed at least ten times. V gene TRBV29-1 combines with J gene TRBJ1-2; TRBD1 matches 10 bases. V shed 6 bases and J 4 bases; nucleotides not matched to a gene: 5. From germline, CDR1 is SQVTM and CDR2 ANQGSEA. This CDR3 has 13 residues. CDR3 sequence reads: CSVAWTGGYGYTF. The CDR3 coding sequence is TGCAGCGTAGCCTGGACAGGGGGCTATGGCTACACCTTC.

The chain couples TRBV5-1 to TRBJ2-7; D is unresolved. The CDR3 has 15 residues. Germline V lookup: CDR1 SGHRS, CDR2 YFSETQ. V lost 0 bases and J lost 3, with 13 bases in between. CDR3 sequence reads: CASSLVAPLNYEQYF. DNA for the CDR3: TGCGCCAGCAGCTTGGTCGCCCCATTGAACTACGAGCAGTACTTC.

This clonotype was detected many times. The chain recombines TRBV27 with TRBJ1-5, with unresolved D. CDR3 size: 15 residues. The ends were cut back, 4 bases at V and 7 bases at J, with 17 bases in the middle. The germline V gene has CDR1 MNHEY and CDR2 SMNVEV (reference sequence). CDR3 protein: CASSSINGVGQPQHF. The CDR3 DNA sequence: TGTGCCAGCAGTTCAATAAACGGGGTCGGGCAGCCCCAGCATTTT.

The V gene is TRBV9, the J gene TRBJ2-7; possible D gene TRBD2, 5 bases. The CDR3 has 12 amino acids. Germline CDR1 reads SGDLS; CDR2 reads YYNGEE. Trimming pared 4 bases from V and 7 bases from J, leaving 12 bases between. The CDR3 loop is CASSPTGIEQYF. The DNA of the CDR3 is TGTGCCAGCAGCCCTACGGGGATAGAGCAGTACTTC.

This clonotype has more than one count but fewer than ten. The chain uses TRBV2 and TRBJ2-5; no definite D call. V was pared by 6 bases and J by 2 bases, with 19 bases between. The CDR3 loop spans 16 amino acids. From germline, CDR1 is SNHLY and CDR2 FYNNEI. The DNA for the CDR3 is TGTGCCAGCAGCGCCAAGACATGGGGTGGACAAGAGACCCAGTACTTC. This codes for CASSAKTWGGQETQYF.

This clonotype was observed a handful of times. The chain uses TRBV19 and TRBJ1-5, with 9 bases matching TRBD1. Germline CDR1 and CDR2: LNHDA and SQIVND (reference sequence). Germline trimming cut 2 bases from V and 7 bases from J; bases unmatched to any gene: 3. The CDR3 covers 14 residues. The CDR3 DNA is TGTGCCAGTAGTATAACGGGACAGGGCCAGCCCCAGCATTTT. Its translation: CASSITGQGQPQHF.

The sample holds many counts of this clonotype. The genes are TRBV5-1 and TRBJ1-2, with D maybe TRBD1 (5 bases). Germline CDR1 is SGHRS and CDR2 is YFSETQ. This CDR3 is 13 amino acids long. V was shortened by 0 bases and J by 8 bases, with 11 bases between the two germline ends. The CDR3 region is CASSLVLQVGYTF. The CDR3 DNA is TGCGCCAGCAGCTTGGTCCTACAGGTCGGCTACACCTTC.

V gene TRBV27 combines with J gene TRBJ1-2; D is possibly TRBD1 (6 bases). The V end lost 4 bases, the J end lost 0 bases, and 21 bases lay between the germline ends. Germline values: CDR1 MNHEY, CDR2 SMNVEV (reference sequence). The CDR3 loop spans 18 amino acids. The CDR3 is CASSSLRLQGSPNYGYTF. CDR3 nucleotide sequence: TGTGCCAGCAGTTCCCTCCGGCTACAGGGTTCCCCTAACTATGGCTACACCTTC.

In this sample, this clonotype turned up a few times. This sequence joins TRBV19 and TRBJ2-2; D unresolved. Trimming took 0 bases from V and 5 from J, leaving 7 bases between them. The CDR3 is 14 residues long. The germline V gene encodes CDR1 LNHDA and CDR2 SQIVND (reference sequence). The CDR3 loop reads CASSIETGTGELFF. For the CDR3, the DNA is TGTGCCAGTAGTATAGAAACGGGTACCGGGGAGCTGTTTTTT.

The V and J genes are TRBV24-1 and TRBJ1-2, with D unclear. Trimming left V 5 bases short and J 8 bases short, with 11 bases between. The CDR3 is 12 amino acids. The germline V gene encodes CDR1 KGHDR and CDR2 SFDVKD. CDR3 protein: CATSVGSSGYTF. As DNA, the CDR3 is TGTGCCACCAGTGTCGGTTCCAGCGGCTACACCTTC.

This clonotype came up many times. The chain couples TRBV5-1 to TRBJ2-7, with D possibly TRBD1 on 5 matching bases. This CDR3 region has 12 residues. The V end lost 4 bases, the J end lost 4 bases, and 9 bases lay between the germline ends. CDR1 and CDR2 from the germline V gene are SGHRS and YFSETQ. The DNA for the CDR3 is TGCGCCAGCAGCCAGACAGAGTACGAGCAGTACTTC. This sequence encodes CASSQTEYEQYF.

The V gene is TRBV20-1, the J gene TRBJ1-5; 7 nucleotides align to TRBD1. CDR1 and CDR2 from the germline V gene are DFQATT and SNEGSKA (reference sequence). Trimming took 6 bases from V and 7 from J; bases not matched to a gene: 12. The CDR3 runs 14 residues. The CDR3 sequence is CSAGLTGVGQPQHF. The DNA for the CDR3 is TGCAGTGCGGGCCTAACAGGGGTTGGCCAGCCCCAGCATTTT.

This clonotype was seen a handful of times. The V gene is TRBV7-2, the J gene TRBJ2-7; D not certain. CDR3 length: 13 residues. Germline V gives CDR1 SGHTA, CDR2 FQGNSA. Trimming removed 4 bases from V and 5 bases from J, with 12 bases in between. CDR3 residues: CASSSSRPDEQYF. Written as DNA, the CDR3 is TGTGCCAGCAGCTCCTCCCGGCCAGACGAGCAGTACTTC. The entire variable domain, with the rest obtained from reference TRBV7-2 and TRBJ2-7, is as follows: GAGVSQSPSNKVTEKGKDVELRCDPISGHTALYWYRQSLGQGLEFLIYFQGNSAPDKSGLPSDRFSAERTGGSVSTLTIQRTQQEDSAVYLCASSSSRPDEQYFGPGTRLTVT.

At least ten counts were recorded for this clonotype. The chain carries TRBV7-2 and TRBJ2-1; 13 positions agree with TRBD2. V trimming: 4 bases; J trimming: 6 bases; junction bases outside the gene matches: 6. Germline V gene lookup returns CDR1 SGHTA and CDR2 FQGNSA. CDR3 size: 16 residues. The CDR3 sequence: CASSSWRLAGGNEQFF. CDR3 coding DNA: TGTGCCAGCAGCTCATGGCGACTAGCGGGGGGCAATGAGCAGTTCTTC.

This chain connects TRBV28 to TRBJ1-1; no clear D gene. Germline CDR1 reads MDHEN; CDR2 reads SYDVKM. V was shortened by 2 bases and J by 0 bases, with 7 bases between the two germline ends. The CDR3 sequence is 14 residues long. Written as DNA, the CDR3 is TGTGCCAGCAGTTTAGAGATCATGAACACTGAAGCTTTCTTT. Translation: CASSLEIMNTEAFF.

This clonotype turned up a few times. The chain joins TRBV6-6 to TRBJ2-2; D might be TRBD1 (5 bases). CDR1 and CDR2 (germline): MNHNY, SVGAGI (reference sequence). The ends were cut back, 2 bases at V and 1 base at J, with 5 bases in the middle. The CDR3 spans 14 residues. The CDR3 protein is CASSYTGNTGELFF. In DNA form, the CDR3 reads TGTGCCAGCAGTTACACAGGGAACACCGGGGAGCTGTTTTTT.

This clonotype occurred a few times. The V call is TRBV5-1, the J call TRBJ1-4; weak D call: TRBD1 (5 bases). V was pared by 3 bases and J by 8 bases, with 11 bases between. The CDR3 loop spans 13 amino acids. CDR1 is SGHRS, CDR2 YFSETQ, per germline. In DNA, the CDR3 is TGCGCCAGCAGCTCGGAAGGGGTCGAAAAACTGTTTTTT. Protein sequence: CASSSEGVEKLFF.

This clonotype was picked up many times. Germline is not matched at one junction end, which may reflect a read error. Here the CDR3 reads CASSQNTEAFF. In DNA form, the CDR3 reads TGCGCCAGCAGCCAGAACACTGAAGCTTTCTTT. The chain recombines TRBV12-3 or TRBV12-4 with TRBJ1-1; D call uncertain. CDR3 length: 11 residues.

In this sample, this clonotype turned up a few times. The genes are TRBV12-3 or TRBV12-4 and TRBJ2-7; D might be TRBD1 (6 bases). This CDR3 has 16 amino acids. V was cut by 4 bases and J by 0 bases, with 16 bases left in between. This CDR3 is CASSSSTGTPSYEQYV. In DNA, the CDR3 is TGTGCCAGCAGTTCCTCCACCGGGACACCCTCCTACGAGCAGTACGTC.

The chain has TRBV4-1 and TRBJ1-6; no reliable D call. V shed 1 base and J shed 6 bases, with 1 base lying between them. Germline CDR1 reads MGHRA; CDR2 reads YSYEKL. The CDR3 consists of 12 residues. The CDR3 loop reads CASSQVNSPLHF. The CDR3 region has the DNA TGCGCCAGCAGCCAAGTTAATTCACCCCTCCACTTT.